The clone carrying this TCR beta chain was counted once. The sample comes from a study of shared clonotypes between healthy human individuals. Libraries were prepared by immunoSEQ multiplex PCR; TCRdb keeps only in-frame clonotypes and omits some of them. The sample yields approximately 2,000,000 clones, under 95% seen once. This CDR3 spans 17 amino acids. The receptor was derived from a man aged 18-30 years in good health. Some clones in this sample may be carry-over from other donors' samples. J is TRBJ1-1 and V is TRBV21-1. TRBV21-1 is an annotated pseudogene. The sequenced material came from naive CD4+ T cells from PBMCs. The subset: CD45RA+ positively selected. CDR3 sequence reads: CASSKDYKGPLNTEAFF. The CDR3 DNA reads as TGTGCCAGCAGCAAAGATTACAAGGGACCCTTGAACACTGAAGCTTTCTTT.